A selection of T cell receptor beta chains follows, all from one sample in a study of OX40 agonist ivuxolimab in advanced cancers. Libraries were prepared by immunoSEQ multiplex PCR; TCRdb keeps only in-frame clonotypes and omits some of them. The sample consists of 65,000 to 75,000 clones, 85% to 90% of them appearing once. Here the sequenced sample was CD4+ or CD8+ T cells sorted from blood, taken in a trial of the OX40 agonist ivuxolimab. These receptors were collected from an adult with an advanced solid tumor such as melanoma, head and neck, liver or kidney cancer. Both conserved end residues are part of each CDR3.

>TRBV10-3|TRBJ2-7
CAISESSPEQYF
>TRBV29-1|TRBJ2-7
CSVERDRDYEQYF
>TRBV19|TRBJ2-3
CASAIADTQYF
>TRBV5-4|TRBJ1-2
CASRRGLTLNYGYTF
>TRBV11-1|TRBJ1-6
CASSLTGGSPLHF
>TRBV5-1|TRBJ2-7
CASSPGTGGKTYEQYF
>TRBV19|TRBJ1-3
CASSISTSSGNTIYF
>TRBV7-9|TRBJ2-7
CASSLGGGVFGNEQYF
>TRBV13|TRBJ1-2
CASSLGTGRYGYTF
>TRBV19|TRBJ2-1
CASSNPSGDNEQFF
>TRBV28|TRBJ1-1
CASSPPTGNTEAFF
>TRBV19|TRBJ2-1
CASSIPDTSSYNEQFF
>TRBV7-2|TRBJ2-5
CASSPSRARETQYF
>TRBV9|TRBJ2-4
CASSPGSGGLAKNIQYF
>TRBV6-6|TRBJ1-5
CASSYLNQPQHF
>TRBV9|TRBJ1-3
CASSVALGTGGDGTYLSGNTIYF
>TRBV27|TRBJ2-3
CASSLGTDTQYF
>TRBV18|TRBJ2-7
CASSPLPRAADEQYF
>TRBV28|TRBJ2-1
CASRPLRGQAYNEQFF
>TRBV30|TRBJ1-1
CAWRFRGILNTEAFF
>TRBV4-2|TRBJ2-3
CASSSSRGSGSDTQYF
>TRBV25-1|TRBJ1-3
CASSDPQNPGNTIYF
>TRBV5-1|TRBJ1-6
CASSLAAGIDSPLHF
>TRBV4-2|TRBJ2-7
CASSQGRGTSGSYYEQYF
>TRBV11-2|TRBJ2-3
CASSLRYQGTDTQYF
>TRBV5-1|TRBJ2-5
CASSPSRAGVQETQYF
>TRBV7-3|TRBJ2-5
CASSSGLAGGQETQYF
>TRBV7-9|TRBJ2-3
CASSFSDVDTQYF
>TRBV18|TRBJ2-3
CASSGQGASTDTQYF
>TRBV28|TRBJ1-2
CASSLSVGYTF
>TRBV27|TRBJ1-5
CASSFGPYNQPQHF
>TRBV5-1|TRBJ1-2
CASSLDNYGYTF